This TCR beta chain was identified in a study of cytomegalovirus exposure and HLA in healthy donors. Study findings and constraints: Rare TCR sequences predominated, though certain public TCRs were found in many donors. Across HLA loci, a later analysis found differing TCR association rates, with DRB1 most and HLA-C fewest.

Both 60 Vbeta primers and 13 Jbeta primers went into the PCR. Libraries were prepared by immunoSEQ multiplex PCR; TCRdb keeps only in-frame clonotypes and omits some of them. The table lists about 190,000 clones, approximately 81% of them singletons. A word on this clone: Antigen specificity is unknown.

The germline V and J ends were trimmed by 4 bases and 5 bases, with 15 bases remaining between them. The CDR3 covers 15 residues. Germline V CDR1 and CDR2: LGHNA, YNFKEQ. The receptor comes from a boy aged 2 to 10 in good health and CMV-seronegative. V and J are TRBV4-2 and TRBJ2-1, with D possibly TRBD2 on 6 matching bases. Sequenced sample: PBMCs. The DNA of the CDR3 is TGTGCCAGCAGCCCAGAGACTAGATCCCACAATGAGCAGTTCTTC. Translation gives CASSPETRSHNEQFF.